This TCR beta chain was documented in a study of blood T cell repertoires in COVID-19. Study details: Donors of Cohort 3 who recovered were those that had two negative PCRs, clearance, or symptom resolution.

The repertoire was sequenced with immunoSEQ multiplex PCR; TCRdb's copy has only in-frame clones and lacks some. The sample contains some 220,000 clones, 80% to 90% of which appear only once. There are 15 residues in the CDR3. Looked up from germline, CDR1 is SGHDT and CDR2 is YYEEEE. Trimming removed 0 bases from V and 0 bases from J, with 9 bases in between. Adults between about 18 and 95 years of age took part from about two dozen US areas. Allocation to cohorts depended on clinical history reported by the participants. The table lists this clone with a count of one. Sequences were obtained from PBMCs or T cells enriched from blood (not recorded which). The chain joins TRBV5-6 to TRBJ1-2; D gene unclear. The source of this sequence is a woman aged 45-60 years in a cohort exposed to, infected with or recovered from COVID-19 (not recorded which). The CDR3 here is CASSLAGTANYGYTF. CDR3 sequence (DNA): TGTGCCAGCAGCTTGGCAGGAACAGCTAACTATGGCTACACCTTC.